These 5 T cell receptor beta chains were sequenced from one sample in a study of blood T cell repertoires in COVID-19. TCRdb's table, derived via immunoSEQ multiplex PCR, lists solely in-frame clones and lacks some. The sample has about 160,000 clones, roughly 80% seen once; the top ten hold 8% to 9.5%. Sequencing was performed on peripheral blood. Receptors were obtained from a man between 60 and 75 years old with acute or convalescent COVID-19.

In the case of this clone: This CDR3 is also generated by other DNA sequences in the sample. The rearrangement links TRBV5-6 to TRBJ2-7; possible D gene TRBD2, 5 bases. CDR3 size: 13 residues. Deletions cut 4 bases from V and 4 bases from J, with 12 bases between. The germline CDR1 and CDR2 sequences are SGHDT and YYEEEE. This chain's CDR3 is CASSPGLAYEQYF. In DNA, the CDR3 is TGTGCCAGCAGCCCCGGACTGGCATACGAGCAGTACTTC.

A remark on this clone: At the DNA level, this CDR3 is encoded by other sequences in the same sample as well. V is TRBV18 and J is TRBJ2-7; 11 positions agree with TRBD1. CDR3 length: 15 residues. Germline trimming cut 3 bases from V and 0 bases from J; bases unmatched to any gene: 1. Germline assignment: CDR1 KGHSH and CDR2 LQKENI. Written as DNA, the CDR3 is TGTGCCAGCTCACCCGGGACAGGGGGCTCCTACGAGCAGTACTTC. It translates to CASSPGTGGSYEQYF. Supplemented by reference TRBV18 and TRBJ2-7, the full variable domain reads NAGVMQNPRHLVRRRGQEARLRCSPMKGHSHVYWYRQLPEEGLKFMVYLQKENIIDESGMPKERFSAEFPKEGPSILRIQQVVRGDSAAYFCASSPGTGGSYEQYFGPGTRLTVT.

The chain recombines TRBV4-1 with TRBJ2-7; a weak D match, TRBD2 (5 bases). V lost 3 bases and J lost 2, with 14 bases in between. The CDR3 consists of 15 residues. The germline CDR1 and CDR2 sequences are MGHRA and YSYEKL. CDR3 in amino acids: CASSQLDLLTYEQYF. The CDR3 coding sequence is TGCGCCAGCAGCCAGTTGGACTTGCTGACCTACGAGCAGTACTTC.

The CDR3 region is CASSPITGQGHSYEQYF. The CDR3 bases are TGCGCCAGCAGCCCTATTACCGGACAGGGGCACTCCTACGAGCAGTACTTC. The chain joins TRBV23-1 to TRBJ2-7; TRBD1 agrees at 9 bases. TRBV23-1 is an ORF, and what it does is uncertain. This CDR3 spans 17 amino acids. The V and J ends lost 6 bases and 0 bases, in that order; junction bases with no gene match: 12.

The chain combines TRBV30 with TRBJ2-5; D may be TRBD1 (7 bases). Germline CDR1 reads GTSNPN; CDR2 reads SVGIG (reference sequence). This CDR3 is built from 14 residues. Trimming removed 2 bases from V and 5 bases from J, with 15 bases in between. Written as DNA, the CDR3 is TGTGCCTGGAGTCCACAGGGGAGGTGGGAGACCCAGTACTTC. It codes for CAWSPQGRWETQYF.